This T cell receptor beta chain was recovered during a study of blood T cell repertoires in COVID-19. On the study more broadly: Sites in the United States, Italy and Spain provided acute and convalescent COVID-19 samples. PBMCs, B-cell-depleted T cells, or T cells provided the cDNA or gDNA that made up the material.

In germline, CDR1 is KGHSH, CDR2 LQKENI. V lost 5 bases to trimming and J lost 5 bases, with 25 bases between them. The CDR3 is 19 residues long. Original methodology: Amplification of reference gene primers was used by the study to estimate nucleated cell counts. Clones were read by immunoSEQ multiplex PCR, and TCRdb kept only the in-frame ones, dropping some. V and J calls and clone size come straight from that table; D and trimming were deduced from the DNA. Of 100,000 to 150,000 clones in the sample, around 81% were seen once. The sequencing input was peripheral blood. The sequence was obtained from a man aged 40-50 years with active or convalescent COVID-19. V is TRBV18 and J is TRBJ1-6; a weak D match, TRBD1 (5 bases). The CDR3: CASSVVGIHTGTHNSPLHF. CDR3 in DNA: TGTGCCAGCTCAGTTGTAGGGATACACACAGGCACCCATAATTCACCCCTCCACTTT.